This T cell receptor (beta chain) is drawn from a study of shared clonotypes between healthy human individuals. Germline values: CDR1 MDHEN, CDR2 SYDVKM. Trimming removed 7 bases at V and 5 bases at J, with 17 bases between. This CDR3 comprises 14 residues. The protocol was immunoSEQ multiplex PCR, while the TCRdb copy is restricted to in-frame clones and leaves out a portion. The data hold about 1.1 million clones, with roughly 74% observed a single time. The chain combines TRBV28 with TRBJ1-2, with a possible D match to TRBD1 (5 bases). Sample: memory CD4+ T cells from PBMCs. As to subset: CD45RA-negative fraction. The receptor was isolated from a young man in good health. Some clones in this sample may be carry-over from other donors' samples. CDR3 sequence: CASILGGTDYGYTF. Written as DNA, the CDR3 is TGTGCCAGCATATTGGGGGGAACAGATTATGGCTACACCTTC.